This is a list of T cell receptor beta chains from one sample in a study of T cells after yellow fever vaccination. TCRdb passed the 5' RACE reads through MiXCR, listing each CDR3 protein once. The sample carries 620,000 or so distinct CDR3 sequences, approximately 13% recorded once. The sample in question was PBMCs, obtained on the day of the yellow fever booster vaccination. These receptors all stem from a man aged 25-40 years who received the YFV17D yellow fever vaccine. The CDR3 runs from the conserved cysteine through the conserved F or W. A D gene is named only where the DNA matches it firmly. The size entry is marked missing in some rows and otherwise reads once, few, many or a size class.

d_call: NA; v_call: TRBV20-1; j_call: TRBJ2-5; clone_size: few; cdr3_aa: CSARDTQTVQETQYF; cdr3_nt: TGCAGTGCTAGAGATACACAGACAGTCCAAGAGACCCAGTACTTC
d_call: TRBD2; v_call: TRBV12-3/TRBV12-4; j_call: TRBJ2-2; clone_size: few; cdr3_aa: CASSPLAGEYTGELFF; cdr3_nt: TGTGCCAGCAGTCCTCTAGCGGGAGAGTACACCGGGGAGCTGTTTTTT
d_call: NA; v_call: TRBV5-6; j_call: TRBJ1-1; clone_size: NA; cdr3_aa: CASSEETKEAFF; cdr3_nt: TGTGCCAGCAGCGAAGAGACAAAAGAGGCTTTCTTT
d_call: TRBD2; v_call: TRBV19; j_call: TRBJ2-1; clone_size: NA; cdr3_aa: CASSLWAQAGSGRPSSYNEQFF; cdr3_nt: TGTGCCAGTAGTTTGTGGGCCCAGGCGGGTAGCGGGAGGCCGAGCTCCTACAATGAGCAGTTCTTC
d_call: TRBD1; v_call: TRBV20-1; j_call: TRBJ1-5; clone_size: few; cdr3_aa: CSATGTGGQPQHF; cdr3_nt: TGCAGTGCGACCGGGACAGGGGGACAGCCCCAGCATTTT
d_call: NA; v_call: TRBV5-5; j_call: TRBJ2-6; clone_size: NA; cdr3_aa: CASSLAPGFSGANVLTF; cdr3_nt: TGTGCCAGCAGCTTGGCTCCAGGGTTCTCTGGGGCCAACGTCCTGACTTTC
d_call: TRBD2; v_call: TRBV12-3/TRBV12-4; j_call: TRBJ2-7; clone_size: many; cdr3_aa: CASSSKPGLAVNYEQYF; cdr3_nt: TGTGCCAGCAGCTCGAAACCGGGACTAGCGGTAAATTACGAGCAGTACTTC
d_call: TRBD1; v_call: TRBV20-1; j_call: TRBJ1-3; clone_size: few; cdr3_aa: CSARQGGNTIYF; cdr3_nt: TGCAGTGCTCGACAGGGGGGAAACACCATATATTTT
d_call: NA; v_call: TRBV6-5; j_call: TRBJ2-7; clone_size: few; cdr3_aa: CASSYREWDEQYF; cdr3_nt: TGTGCCAGCAGTTACCGGGAATGGGACGAGCAGTACTTC
d_call: NA; v_call: TRBV5-1; j_call: TRBJ2-5; clone_size: few; cdr3_aa: CASSLGAALGETQYF; cdr3_nt: TGCGCCAGCAGCTTGGGGGCAGCCCTCGGGGAGACCCAGTACTTC
d_call: TRBD2; v_call: TRBV7-2; j_call: TRBJ2-5; clone_size: NA; cdr3_aa: CASSQPWASGGTQYF; cdr3_nt: TGTGCCAGCAGCCAACCATGGGCTAGCGGGGGAACCCAGTACTTC
d_call: NA; v_call: TRBV5-1; j_call: TRBJ1-2; clone_size: NA; cdr3_aa: CASSLDTANYGYTF; cdr3_nt: TGCGCCAGCAGCTTGGACACCGCTAACTATGGCTACACCTTC
d_call: TRBD2; v_call: TRBV6-5; j_call: TRBJ2-4; clone_size: NA; cdr3_aa: CASSYSSTSGGGKNIQYF; cdr3_nt: TGTGCCAGCAGTTACTCCTCGACTAGCGGGGGCGGCAAAAACATTCAGTACTTC
d_call: NA; v_call: TRBV5-8; j_call: TRBJ1-2; clone_size: NA; cdr3_aa: CASSLSQAGYGYTF; cdr3_nt: TGTGCCAGCAGCTTGAGCCAGGCGGGGTATGGCTACACCTTC
d_call: NA; v_call: TRBV7-2; j_call: TRBJ2-1; clone_size: few; cdr3_aa: CASSLAGGALGIEQFF; cdr3_nt: TGTGCCAGCAGCTTAGCGGGGGGCGCTTTGGGTATTGAGCAGTTCTTC
d_call: TRBD1; v_call: TRBV7-9; j_call: TRBJ2-1; clone_size: many; cdr3_aa: CASSLARDSASYNEQFF; cdr3_nt: TGTGCCAGCAGCTTAGCCCGGGACAGTGCTTCCTACAATGAGCAGTTCTTC
d_call: NA; v_call: TRBV28; j_call: TRBJ2-2; clone_size: few; cdr3_aa: CASSRRAGELFF; cdr3_nt: TGTGCCAGCAGTCGTCGAGCCGGGGAGCTGTTTTTT
d_call: NA; v_call: TRBV7-9; j_call: TRBJ1-1; clone_size: few; cdr3_aa: CASTPVGEEAFF; cdr3_nt: TGTGCCAGCACCCCGGTTGGGGAAGAAGCTTTCTTT
d_call: NA; v_call: TRBV5-1; j_call: TRBJ2-1; clone_size: few; cdr3_aa: CASSLDRRGGNEQFF; cdr3_nt: TGCGCCAGCAGCTTGGACAGGAGGGGAGGCAATGAGCAGTTCTTC
d_call: NA; v_call: TRBV5-6; j_call: TRBJ1-1; clone_size: many; cdr3_aa: CASSLIGTGEAFF; cdr3_nt: TGTGCCAGCAGCTTGATCGGTACCGGGGAAGCTTTCTTT
d_call: NA; v_call: TRBV24-1; j_call: TRBJ2-1; clone_size: few; cdr3_aa: CATSHRNYNEQFF; cdr3_nt: TGTGCCACCAGCCACAGAAATTACAATGAGCAGTTCTTC
d_call: NA; v_call: TRBV7-2; j_call: TRBJ1-2; clone_size: few; cdr3_aa: CASLLPPYGYTF; cdr3_nt: TGTGCCAGCTTGCTCCCCCCTTATGGCTACACCTTC
d_call: NA; v_call: TRBV7-8; j_call: TRBJ2-1; clone_size: NA; cdr3_aa: CASSPRRGRDTDEQFF; cdr3_nt: TGTGCCAGCAGCCCCCGACGGGGGCGGGATACCGATGAGCAGTTCTTC
d_call: TRBD2; v_call: TRBV5-3; j_call: TRBJ2-5; clone_size: few; cdr3_aa: CARRKGLAGGHRETQYF; cdr3_nt: TGTGCCAGAAGGAAAGGACTAGCGGGAGGCCACCGGGAGACCCAGTACTTC
d_call: NA; v_call: TRBV9; j_call: TRBJ2-2; clone_size: few; cdr3_aa: CASSVDVGAGELFF; cdr3_nt: TGTGCCAGCAGCGTAGATGTAGGGGCCGGGGAGCTGTTTTTT
d_call: NA; v_call: TRBV28; j_call: TRBJ1-5; clone_size: few; cdr3_aa: CASSLREISNQPQHF; cdr3_nt: TGTGCCAGCAGTTTAAGGGAAATTAGCAATCAGCCCCAGCATTTT
d_call: NA; v_call: TRBV27; j_call: TRBJ2-1; clone_size: few; cdr3_aa: CASSLVISGIAEQFF; cdr3_nt: TGTGCCAGCAGTTTAGTAATCTCCGGGATCGCTGAGCAGTTCTTC
d_call: NA; v_call: TRBV7-2; j_call: TRBJ2-2; clone_size: few; cdr3_aa: CASSLYGAKGGELFF; cdr3_nt: TGTGCCAGCAGCTTATACGGGGCCAAGGGCGGGGAGCTGTTTTTT
d_call: NA; v_call: TRBV3-1; j_call: TRBJ1-1; clone_size: many; cdr3_aa: CASSQVEGGTEAFF; cdr3_nt: TGTGCCAGCAGCCAAGTTGAGGGGGGGACTGAAGCTTTCTTT
d_call: NA; v_call: TRBV4-3; j_call: TRBJ2-5; clone_size: few; cdr3_aa: CASSQGHPLPKETQYF; cdr3_nt: TGCGCCAGCAGCCAAGGTCACCCATTGCCTAAAGAGACCCAGTACTTC
d_call: NA; v_call: TRBV20-1; j_call: TRBJ1-2; clone_size: NA; cdr3_aa: CSEQSGGHYGYTF; cdr3_nt: TGCAGTGAACAATCTGGGGGTCACTATGGCTACACCTTC
d_call: NA; v_call: TRBV9; j_call: TRBJ1-5; clone_size: NA; cdr3_aa: CASSVDEWQPQHF; cdr3_nt: TGTGCCAGCAGCGTAGACGAATGGCAGCCCCAGCATTTT
d_call: TRBD1; v_call: TRBV5-1; j_call: TRBJ2-7; clone_size: NA; cdr3_aa: CASSLGQGFHEQYF; cdr3_nt: TGCGCCAGCAGCTTGGGACAGGGATTTCACGAGCAGTACTTC
d_call: NA; v_call: TRBV7-9; j_call: TRBJ1-1; clone_size: NA; cdr3_aa: CASSSIRGDSTEAFF; cdr3_nt: TGTGCCAGCAGCTCAATCCGGGGGGATAGCACTGAAGCTTTCTTT
d_call: TRBD1; v_call: TRBV20-1; j_call: TRBJ2-1; clone_size: NA; cdr3_aa: CSAQGGTGLNEQFF; cdr3_nt: TGCAGTGCACAGGGCGGGACAGGGCTCAATGAGCAGTTCTTC
d_call: TRBD1; v_call: TRBV30; j_call: TRBJ2-2; clone_size: NA; cdr3_aa: CAWNQGANTGELFF; cdr3_nt: TGTGCCTGGAACCAGGGGGCGAACACCGGGGAGCTGTTTTTT
d_call: TRBD2; v_call: TRBV7-9; j_call: TRBJ2-3; clone_size: many; cdr3_aa: CASSRLAGGPDTQYF; cdr3_nt: TGTGCCAGCAGCAGACTAGCGGGAGGGCCAGATACGCAGTATTTT
d_call: TRBD2; v_call: TRBV5-1; j_call: TRBJ2-7; clone_size: many; cdr3_aa: CASSTGSSGGTYEQYF; cdr3_nt: TGCGCCAGCAGCACAGGGTCGAGCGGGGGGACTTACGAGCAGTACTTC
d_call: NA; v_call: TRBV19; j_call: TRBJ2-2; clone_size: few; cdr3_aa: CASSMSRTNTGELFF; cdr3_nt: TGTGCCAGTAGTATGAGCAGGACAAACACCGGGGAGCTGTTTTTT
d_call: NA; v_call: TRBV6-2/TRBV6-3; j_call: TRBJ2-1; clone_size: NA; cdr3_aa: CASSYAWRHPSNEQFF; cdr3_nt: TGTGCCAGCAGTTATGCCTGGCGGCACCCCAGCAATGAGCAGTTCTTC
d_call: NA; v_call: TRBV12-3/TRBV12-4; j_call: TRBJ1-1; clone_size: many; cdr3_aa: CASRRGNTEAFF; cdr3_nt: TGTGCCAGCAGGAGAGGGAACACTGAAGCTTTCTTT
d_call: NA; v_call: TRBV7-6; j_call: TRBJ2-3; clone_size: NA; cdr3_aa: CASSLYGRSTDTQYF; cdr3_nt: TGTGCCAGCAGCCTATACGGACGAAGCACAGATACGCAGTATTTT